Each of the 3 T cell receptor beta chains below was sequenced from the same sample in a study of T cells after yellow fever vaccination. MiXCR was run by TCRdb on the 5' RACE reads, yielding one entry per CDR3 protein. The sample lists some 670,000 distinct CDR3 sequences; 9% to 15% were seen once. The source was PBMCs, collected on the day of the yellow fever booster vaccination. These receptors were taken from a man aged 25 to 40 who received the YFV17D yellow fever vaccine.

The V gene is TRBV13, the J gene TRBJ2-2, with a tentative D call TRBD1 (6 bases). Trimming took 0 bases from V and 0 from J, leaving 17 bases between them. Germline V CDR1 and CDR2: PRHDT, FYEKMQ (reference sequence). This CDR3 contains 19 residues. The CDR3 spells CASSLGLPGAAPNTGELFF. The CDR3 DNA follows: TGTGCCAGCAGCTTAGGCCTGCCAGGGGCCGCTCCGAACACCGGGGAGCTGTTTTTT.

CDR3 amino acids: CASRQGRSNEKLFF. The CDR3 region has the DNA TGTGCCAGCAGACAGGGGAGATCTAATGAAAAACTGTTTTTT. The rearrangement joins TRBV7-2 to TRBJ1-4, with 7 bases that match TRBD1. CDR1 is SGHTA and CDR2 is FQGNSA in the germline V gene. The CDR3 is 14 residues long. V lost 6 bases to trimming and J lost 3 bases; unmatched junction nucleotides: 4.

This clonotype was observed a few times. J is TRBJ2-1 and V is TRBV10-3; D is undetermined. CDR1 and CDR2 from the germline V gene are ENHRY and SYGVKD. Trimming took off 2 bases at V and 4 bases at J, with 6 bases between the two ends. The CDR3 runs 13 residues. The CDR3 nucleotides read TGTGCCATCAGTGAGGACCTATACAATGAGCAGTTCTTC. Amino acids: CAISEDLYNEQFF.